This is a list of T cell receptor beta chains from one sample in a study of CD8+ T cells in alopecia areata. Generated by immunoSEQ multiplex PCR, the TCRdb table keeps only in-frame clones and is missing some. Of roughly 99,000 clones listed, roughly 84% are singletons. Sequencing was performed on CD8+ T cells sorted from blood, taken at week 24, from a patient treated with tofacitinib. These receptors came from a human donor with alopecia areata. Each CDR3 is given with its conserved first and last residue. Each record gives: V gene, J gene, clone size, D gene, CDR3 protein, CDR3 DNA. The D gene is left open where the match is weak. Where a row states a size, it is once, few, many or the class of an expanded clone; other rows omit it.

V: TRBV4-3; J: TRBJ1-6; size: -; D: TRBD1; CDR3: CASSGDSSYNSPLHF; DNA: TGCGCCAGCAGCGGGGACAGCTCCTATAATTCACCCCTCCACTTT
V: TRBV2; J: TRBJ1-4; size: few; D: -; CDR3: CASSEGERHEKLFF; DNA: TGTGCCAGCAGTGAGGGGGAGAGGCATGAAAAACTGTTTTTT
V: TRBV27; J: TRBJ2-5; size: -; D: -; CDR3: CASSLSGSVRETQYF; DNA: TGTGCCAGCAGTTTATCGGGGAGCGTGAGAGAGACCCAGTACTTC
V: TRBV4-2; J: TRBJ2-3; size: once; D: TRBD1; CDR3: CASSQDLGQGAFTDTQYF; DNA: TGTGCCAGCAGCCAAGATTTAGGACAGGGGGCTTTCACAGATACGCAGTATTTT
V: TRBV29-1; J: TRBJ1-2; size: -; D: -; CDR3: CSVDRGHYGYTF; DNA: TGCAGCGTTGACAGGGGCCACTATGGCTACACCTTC
V: TRBV4-3; J: TRBJ1-5; size: -; D: -; CDR3: CASSRTINQPQHF; DNA: TGCGCCAGCAGCCGGACTATCAATCAGCCCCAGCATTTT
V: TRBV7-9; J: TRBJ2-1; size: -; D: -; CDR3: CASSFGGEQFF; DNA: TGTGCCAGCAGCTTTGGGGGTGAGCAGTTCTTC
V: TRBV5-1; J: TRBJ2-3; size: -; D: -; CDR3: CASSGLTAGTDTQYF; DNA: TGCGCCAGCAGTGGCCTGACAGCAGGTACAGATACGCAGTATTTT
V: TRBV6-5; J: TRBJ1-4; size: -; D: TRBD1; CDR3: CASSSSGGTNEKLFF; DNA: TGTGCCAGCAGTTCATCAGGGGGAACTAATGAAAAACTGTTTTTT
V: TRBV6-1; J: TRBJ1-1; size: -; D: -; CDR3: CASSEGEGTEAFF; DNA: TGTGCCAGCAGTGAAGGGGAGGGCACTGAAGCTTTCTTT
V: TRBV27; J: TRBJ2-7; size: -; D: TRBD1; CDR3: CASSSHYRGPNSYEQYF; DNA: TGTGCCAGCAGTTCCCACTACAGGGGGCCCAACTCCTACGAGCAGTACTTC
V: TRBV7-6; J: TRBJ1-1; size: once; D: -; CDR3: CASSLETTWSPTEAFF; DNA: TGTGCCAGCAGCTTAGAAACCACTTGGTCCCCCACTGAAGCTTTCTTT
V: TRBV4-1; J: TRBJ1-1; size: once; D: -; CDR3: CASSQVPEGLANTEAFF; DNA: TGCGCCAGCAGCCAAGTGCCGGAGGGCTTGGCGAACACTGAAGCTTTCTTT
V: TRBV9; J: TRBJ2-7; size: -; D: TRBD1; CDR3: CASSERLGQGAEEQYF; DNA: TGTGCCAGCAGCGAGAGGTTGGGACAGGGGGCGGAGGAGCAGTACTTC
V: TRBV6-5; J: TRBJ2-3; size: -; D: -; CDR3: CASSYSSGTRTDTQYF; DNA: TGTGCCAGCAGTTACTCTTCGGGCACCCGCACAGATACGCAGTATTTT
V: TRBV18; J: TRBJ2-7; size: few; D: -; CDR3: CASSPESGGAVGYEQYF; DNA: TGTGCCAGCTCACCAGAAAGTGGCGGGGCTGTTGGGTACGAGCAGTACTTC
V: TRBV21-1; J: TRBJ1-1; size: few; D: -; CDR3: CASSKRWTGQVQWDTEAFF; DNA: TGTGCCAGCAGCAAACGGTGGACAGGACAGGTGCAATGGGACACTGAAGCTTTCTTT